Presented here are 32 T cell receptor beta chains from one specimen sequenced in a study of PD-1 blockade in classical Hodgkin lymphoma. Time point of the sample: newly diagnosed, previously untreated cHL patient sample. The authors enriched CD8+ T cells from thawed PBMCs via magnetic negative selection. Method: immunoSEQ multiplex PCR; TCRdb's copy keeps in-frame clones and lacks some. The sample has over 4,000 clones; roughly nine tenths are singletons. Sequencing was done on a sample of CD8+ T cells from blood. These receptors all come from a human donor with classical Hodgkin lymphoma.

This chain's CDR3 is CASSGTGGITGELFF. CDR3 nucleotide sequence: TGTGCCAGCAGTGGGACGGGAGGGATAACCGGGGAGCTGTTTTTT. V is TRBV6-1 and J is TRBJ2-2; 8 nucleotides match TRBD2. The CDR3 extends over 15 amino acids. Germline V gene lookup returns CDR1 MNHNS and CDR2 SASEGT. The ends lost 4 bases at V and 5 bases at J; junction bases unmatched: 6.

The chain recombines TRBV11-2 with TRBJ2-3, with D possibly being TRBD2 (7 bases). V lost 6 bases and J 2 bases, leaving 18 bases between the germline ends. Germline V gene sequence: CDR1 SGHAT, CDR2 FQNNGV. The CDR3 has 16 amino acids. The CDR3 here is CASRGGGPYFTDTQYF. The CDR3 bases are TGTGCCAGCAGGGGAGGGGGACCCTATTTCACAGATACGCAGTATTTT.

V is TRBV6-6 and J is TRBJ2-7; unclear D gene. The V end lost 6 bases, the J end lost 5 bases, and 17 bases lay between the germline ends. Germline V gene data show CDR1 as MNHNY and CDR2 as SVGAGI (reference sequence). The CDR3 totals 14 residues. The CDR3 DNA follows: TGTGCCAGCAGCCCGTCTCGTAGCTCGGACGAGCAGTACTTC. Translated: CASSPSRSSDEQYF.

V usage is TRBV10-3 and J usage is TRBJ2-1; 10 bases align to TRBD2. This CDR3 is built from 17 residues. The junction had 8 bases not matched to a gene; V was cut back by 5 bases and J by 1 base. Per germline, CDR1 ENHRY and CDR2 SYGVKD. The DNA for the CDR3 is TGTGCCATCAGTCAACTAGCGGGATTGGGGTCCTACAATGAGCAGTTCTTC. Its translation: CAISQLAGLGSYNEQFF.

V and J are TRBV4-3 and TRBJ2-1, with D unresolved. CDR1 is LGHNA, CDR2 YSLEER, per germline. The CDR3 spans 15 residues. With 1 base removed from V and 4 bases from J, the gap between germline ends came to 11 bases. This CDR3 reads CASSQARDTYNEQFF. The CDR3, as DNA: TGCGCCAGCAGCCAAGCTCGAGATACATACAATGAGCAGTTCTTC.

The rearrangement joins TRBV7-9 to TRBJ2-2; D gene uncertain. The V end lost 5 bases, the J end lost 4 bases, and 14 bases lay between the germline ends. The CDR3 sequence is 15 residues long. In germline, CDR1 is SEHNR, CDR2 FQNEAQ (reference sequence). Here the CDR3 reads CASSQPLTFTGELFF. CDR3 DNA: TGTGCCAGCAGCCAACCGCTTACATTCACCGGGGAGCTGTTTTTT.

J is TRBJ1-5 and V is TRBV19; a possible D gene is TRBD1 (6 bases). CDR1 and CDR2 from the germline V gene are LNHDA and SQIVND (reference sequence). CDR3 length: 14 amino acids. V dropped 6 bases and J dropped 7 bases, with 16 bases sitting between them. The CDR3 bases are TGTGCCAGTAGCAGACAGGATCCCAACCAGCCCCAGCATTTT. Amino acids: CASSRQDPNQPQHF.

This chain connects TRBV14 to TRBJ1-1, with no clear D. V was shortened by 1 base and J by 0 bases, with 15 bases between the two germline ends. The CDR3 has 17 amino acids. Germline CDR1 is SGHDN and CDR2 is FVKESK. The CDR3 DNA sequence: TGTGCCAGCAGCCAAGCCCCCCTTAACATAATGAACACTGAAGCTTTCTTT. Translating gives CASSQAPLNIMNTEAFF.

J is TRBJ1-1 and V is TRBV14; D call uncertain. V lost 7 bases and J lost 3, with 15 bases in between. CDR1 and CDR2 (germline): SGHDN, FVKESK. This CDR3 is 14 amino acids long. This CDR3 is CASTPEGRDTEAFF. CDR3 bases: TGTGCCAGCACCCCAGAGGGCAGAGACACTGAAGCTTTCTTT.

The sample holds one count of this clone. V is TRBV2 and J is TRBJ2-3; TRBD2 matches 8 bases. Germline-derived CDR1 and CDR2 are SNHLY and FYNNEI. CDR3 length equals 14 residues. The V segment lost 9 bases and the J segment 4 bases; nucleotides outside the gene matches: 9. The CDR3 here is CASPGSGAADTQYF. For the CDR3, the DNA is TGTGCCAGTCCGGGTAGCGGGGCCGCAGATACGCAGTATTTT.

The chain links TRBV29-1 to TRBJ2-5, with 8 bases that match TRBD2. J gave up 7 bases and V 6 bases, and 7 bases lay outside the gene matches. Germline CDR1 and CDR2: SQVTM and ANQGSEA. The CDR3 runs to 12 residues. The chain's CDR3 is CSVPQAGGTQYF. CDR3 nucleotides: TGCAGCGTGCCACAGGCGGGAGGGACCCAGTACTTC. Full variable domain (rest looked up from reference TRBV29-1 and TRBJ2-5): SAVISQKPSRDICQRGTSLTIQCQVDSQVTMMFWYRQQPGQSLTLIATANQGSEATYESGFVIDKFPISRPNLTFSTLTVSNMSPEDSSIYLCSVPQAGGTQYFGPGTRLLVL.

The chain is built from TRBV11-2 and TRBJ1-1; D gene ambiguous. From germline, CDR1 is SGHAT and CDR2 FQNNGV. The CDR3 covers 15 residues. Trimming removed 2 bases from V and 1 base from J, with 11 bases in between. CDR3 protein: CASSLTAATNTEAFF. Written as DNA, the CDR3 is TGTGCCAGCAGCTTAACAGCAGCAACGAACACTGAAGCTTTCTTT.

The rearrangement links TRBV29-1 to TRBJ2-2; 11 bases fit TRBD2. The germline V gene encodes CDR1 SQVTM and CDR2 ANQGSEA. This CDR3 contains 17 residues. Trimming removed 4 bases from V and 0 bases from J; junction bases left unmatched: 7. The CDR3 coding sequence is TGCAGCGTTGTAAATAGCGGGGGGGCCACGAACACCGGGGAGCTGTTTTTT. Residues: CSVVNSGGATNTGELFF.

The chain recombines TRBV25-1 with TRBJ2-3, with 8 nucleotides matching TRBD1. Germline CDR1 reads MGHDK; CDR2 reads SYGVNS. The V and J ends lost 3 bases and 0 bases, in that order; junction bases with no gene match: 2. The CDR3 is made up of 15 amino acids. This CDR3 is CASSDRTGSTDTQYF. The CDR3, as DNA: TGTGCCAGCAGTGACCGGACAGGGAGCACAGATACGCAGTATTTT.

V usage is TRBV27 and J usage is TRBJ2-1; possibly TRBD2 for D (6 bases). Per the germline V gene, CDR1 is MNHEY and CDR2 is SMNVEV (reference sequence). V shed 6 bases and J shed 5 bases, with 20 bases lying between them. The CDR3 extends over 16 amino acids. The CDR3 DNA reads as TGTGCCAGCAGCCCCCCGCCGGGACTGAGGAACAATGAGCAGTTCTTC. Translation: CASSPPPGLRNNEQFF.

This clone was seen a few times. This chain links TRBV30 with TRBJ1-5, with D maybe TRBD1 (6 bases). The CDR3 spans 15 residues. CDR1 and CDR2 from the germline V gene are GTSNPN and SVGIG (reference sequence). Trimming shortened V by 3 bases and J by 6 bases, and 18 bases separated the two germline ends. The CDR3 is CAWSAPGHKTQPQHF. The CDR3 DNA follows: TGTGCCTGGAGCGCACCGGGACACAAGACTCAGCCCCAGCATTTT. The complete variable domain, with remaining parts taken from reference TRBV30 and TRBJ1-5, reads SQTIHQWPATLVQPVGSPLSLECTVEGTSNPNLYWYRQAAGRGLQLLFYSVGIGQISSEVPQNLSASRPQDRQFILSSKKLLLSDSGFYLCAWSAPGHKTQPQHFGDGTRLSIL.

This chain links TRBV5-6 with TRBJ1-1; D call uncertain. The V gene's germline CDR1 is SGHDT and CDR2 YYEEEE. This CDR3 is 14 amino acids long. Trimming took off 5 bases at V and 1 base at J, with 12 bases between the two ends. For the CDR3, the DNA is TGTGCCAGCAGTCCGTGGACGAGGAACACTGAAGCTTTCTTT. Encoded protein: CASSPWTRNTEAFF.

The rearrangement links TRBV9 to TRBJ2-3, with 7 positions matching TRBD2. The CDR3 is 16 amino acids. The V gene end was trimmed by 2 bases and the J gene end by 2 bases; junction bases not matched to a gene: 8. CDR1 and CDR2 (germline): SGDLS, YYNGEE. The CDR3 region has the DNA TGTGCCAGCAGCGTCGAACTAGCGCCACCCACAGATACGCAGTATTTT. This translates into CASSVELAPPTDTQYF. The entire variable domain, with the rest obtained from reference TRBV9 and TRBJ2-3, is as follows: DSGVTQTPKHLITATGQRVTLRCSPRSGDLSVYWYQQSLDQGLQFLIQYYNGEERAKGNILERFSAQQFPDLHSELNLSSLELGDSALYFCASSVELAPPTDTQYFGPGTRLTVL.

The CDR3 DNA sequence: TGTGCCAGCCTCGGGACAGTCTCCTACGAGCAGTACTTC. The encoded protein is CASLGTVSYEQYF. The chain combines TRBV28 with TRBJ2-5, with 7 bases identical to TRBD1. The J call could be wrong; TRBJ2-7 is a better fit for the DNA end. This CDR3 has 13 residues. Germline V gene lookup returns CDR1 MDHEN and CDR2 SYDVKM.

The rearrangement joins TRBV11-2 to TRBJ2-7; no reliable D call. CDR1 SGHAT and CDR2 FQNNGV come from the germline V gene. Trimming pared 0 bases from V and 2 bases from J, leaving 5 bases between. CDR3 size: 13 residues. CDR3 amino acids: CASSLETPYEQYF. The CDR3 DNA follows: TGTGCCAGCAGCTTAGAGACACCCTACGAGCAGTACTTC.

This clone was seen more than once but under ten times. This chain uses TRBV30 with TRBJ2-7; 9 nucleotides line up with TRBD2. The CDR3 extends over 13 amino acids. Germline assignment: CDR1 GTSNPN and CDR2 SVGIG (reference sequence). V was clipped by 4 bases and J by 2 bases; unmatched bases: 3. The CDR3 bases are TGTGCCTGGATAATAGCGGGGGCCTACGAGCAGTACTTC. Translation gives CAWIIAGAYEQYF.

This chain links TRBV11-3 with TRBJ2-7; 14 bases map to TRBD2. Trimming removed 4 bases from V and 6 bases from J; junction bases left unmatched: 8. This CDR3 has 16 amino acids. Per the germline V gene, CDR1 is SGHNT and CDR2 is YENEEA. CDR3 DNA: TGTGCCAGCAGCTCCTCGGGACTAGCGGGAGTACGCGAGCAGTACTTC. Its translation is CASSSSGLAGVREQYF.

The chain is built from TRBV7-9 and TRBJ2-7, with D unresolved. V lost 5 bases and J 3 bases, leaving 14 bases between the germline ends. This CDR3 is 14 amino acids long. Germline V gene lookup returns CDR1 SEHNR and CDR2 FQNEAQ (reference sequence). Written as DNA, the CDR3 is TGTGCCAGCAGCGCCCCGGGCCGTAACTACGAGCAGTACTTC. It codes for CASSAPGRNYEQYF.

The V call is TRBV6-1, the J call TRBJ1-6, with D unclear. In germline, CDR1 is MNHNS, CDR2 SASEGT. This CDR3 is built from 14 residues. Trimming shortened V by 4 bases and J by 6 bases, and 10 bases separated the two germline ends. Written as DNA, the CDR3 is TGTGCCAGCAGTGTAAGGGCAATTAATTCACCCCTCCACTTT. It is translated as CASSVRAINSPLHF.

The chain recombines TRBV5-1 with TRBJ2-7, with D unresolved. Germline-derived CDR1 and CDR2 are SGHRS and YFSETQ. The CDR3 contains 11 residues. The V and J ends lost 0 bases and 3 bases respectively, with 1 base between them. CDR3 DNA: TGCGCCAGCAGCTTGGACTACGAGCAGTACTTC. It translates to CASSLDYEQYF. Complete variable domain (other parts from reference TRBV5-1 and TRBJ2-7): KAGVTQTPRYLIKTRGQQVTLSCSPISGHRSVSWYQQTPGQGLQFLFEYFSETQRNKGNFPGRFSGRQFSNSRSEMNVSTLELGDSALYLCASSLDYEQYFGPGTRLTVT.

In its sample, this clone was seen once. The gene calls are TRBV30 and TRBJ2-7; D not resolved. Trimming removed 2 bases from V and 6 bases from J, with 8 bases in between. Germline CDR1 GTSNPN, CDR2 SVGIG (reference sequence). CDR3 length equals 11 residues. The CDR3 coding sequence is TGTGCCTGGAGTTCCCCCCTCGAGCAGTACTTC. This translates into CAWSSPLEQYF.

This sequence joins TRBV29-1 and TRBJ1-5; weak D call: TRBD1 (5 bases). Germline V gene lookup returns CDR1 SQVTM and CDR2 ANQGSEA. V was shortened by 7 bases and J by 2 bases, with 12 bases between the two germline ends. The CDR3 is made up of 13 amino acids. Here the CDR3 DNA reads TGCAGCGCTTGGCAGGGTGGCAATCAGCCCCAGCATTTT. Protein product: CSAWQGGNQPQHF.

The chain is built from TRBV7-3 and TRBJ2-2; 7 bases match TRBD1. The germline CDR1 and CDR2 sequences are SGHTA and FQGTGA. CDR3 length: 13 residues. The V segment lost 5 bases and the J segment 6 bases; nucleotides outside the gene matches: 3. The CDR3 DNA follows: TGTGCCAGCAGCCCGACAGGGCCCGGGGAGCTGTTTTTT. Amino acids: CASSPTGPGELFF.

The chain has TRBV5-1 and TRBJ2-2; TRBD1 matches 9 bases. The ends lost 6 bases at V and 6 bases at J; junction bases unmatched: 15. Germline assignment: CDR1 SGHRS and CDR2 YFSETQ. This CDR3 is 17 amino acids long. CDR3 amino acids: CASNPRGGQGRAGELFF. The CDR3 bases are TGCGCCAGCAACCCCAGGGGGGGACAGGGTCGCGCCGGGGAGCTGTTTTTT.

Here the CDR3 reads CASSEEETASRPQHF. CDR3 nucleotides: TGTGCCAGCAGTGAAGAAGAGACAGCCAGCCGGCCCCAGCATTTT. The V call is TRBV6-1, the J call TRBJ1-5, with D perhaps TRBD1 (5 bases). The CDR3 loop spans 15 amino acids. Germline loops: CDR1 MNHNS, CDR2 SASEGT. The V end was cut by 1 base, the J end by 9 bases, with 16 bases between.

This clone came up once. The CDR3 coding sequence is TGCAGCGTTGATGGGCTGACTAAAATCTCCTACAATGAGCAGTTCTTC. Protein: CSVDGLTKISYNEQFF. This sequence joins TRBV29-1 and TRBJ2-1, with D possibly TRBD2 on 5 matching bases. Trimming stripped 3 bases from V and 0 bases from J, with 15 bases between. The CDR3 runs 16 residues. CDR1 SQVTM and CDR2 ANQGSEA come from the germline V gene.

The chain has TRBV15 and TRBJ2-7; tentatively, D is TRBD2 (5 bases). V was shortened by 6 bases and J by 9 bases, with 12 bases between the two germline ends. The CDR3 is made up of 11 amino acids. CDR1 and CDR2 from the germline V gene are LNHNV and YYDKDF (reference sequence). For the CDR3, the DNA is TGTGCCACCAGTACGGCTACTAGGCAGTACTTC. Amino acid sequence: CATSTATRQYF. Full variable domain (outside the CDR3, taken from reference TRBV15 and TRBJ2-7): DAMVIQNPRYQVTQFGKPVTLSCSQTLNHNVMYWYQQKSSQAPKLLFHYYDKDFNNEADTPDNFQSRRPNTSFCFLDIRSPGLGDTAMYLCATSTATRQYFGPGTRLTVT.